What follows is one T cell receptor (beta chain) and its context. Its recognized antigen is unknown. Qualities for individual bases were not recorded, and no much larger clone is one base off. These data are taken from a study of regulatory T cells in long-lasting Graves disease (dated by TCRdb to the early 2020s). At the level of the whole study: Persistent Graves' disease was defined as persistently positive TSH receptor autoantibodies together with antithyroid drug treatment for over 5 years. The study was registered as a clinical trial and conducted in China. A total of around 35 samples underwent TCR sequencing: some 13 from persistent and around 20 from newly diagnosed Graves' disease patients. Persistent Graves' disease patients were compared with newly diagnosed Graves' disease patients by peripheral blood TCR sequencing and RNA sequencing. Antithyroid drugs had been taken for about 9.7 years on average by persistent Graves' disease patients in the clinical cohort. What the work shows at the level of the full study, not this receptor alone: Sequencing and analysis were limited to the TCR beta chain. The authors noted that the small sample size was a limitation that may lower accuracy. Persistent Graves' disease patients showed lower TCR Shannon entropy and fewer highly expanded clones than newly diagnosed patients, suggesting clonal expansion. TRBV28, TRBJ1-2 and TRBJ2-5 were preferentially used in persistent disease, while TRBV20-1 and TRBJ2-1 were favored in newly diagnosed disease. Peripheral blood alone was examined, since thyroid tissue, which constituted the primary lesion, could not be accessed. Patients with persistent disease shared more public clonotypes (over 2,500) than newly diagnosed patients did (more than 900).

The CDR3, from cysteine to phenylalanine, totals 13 residues. Just CDR3 DNA is preserved here, 39 bases in frame from base 1. Trimming costs V 0 bases and J 6 bases, and their ends lie 9 bases apart. CDR1 KGHSH and CDR2 LQKENI are derived from the germline V gene. Libraries came from multiplex PCR. The sequencing machine was an Illumina HiSeq 4000. To build TCR beta libraries, CDR3 regions were amplified by Arm-PCR using iRepertoire HTBI primers. Before sequencing, the PCR products went through gel purification. In the source study's methods: A total of some 65 TRBV and 14 TRBJ segments were identified across samples and were used for gene usage analysis of CDR3 amino acid clonotypes. Filtered high-quality paired reads were merged into contigs using COPE and FqMerger. BLAST was used to align contigs to IMGT TRBV, TRBD and TRBJ reference genes, with CDR3 defined following IMGT. Any clonotype with a frequency above 0.1% was classified as a highly expanded clone. Shannon entropy was used to measure repertoire diversity, and the Gini coefficient was used to measure V-J evenness. A clonotype was considered public if more than one individual shared it. The raw public reads went through TCRdb reprocessing: fastp at Q25, MiXCR clone calling, in-frame beta chains kept. When rows share a CDR3 protein, they turn into one entry using the most common DNA and genes. The V and J calls, along with clone size, are taken from TCRdb and not from the paper's own processing. This sample is represented by over 300,000 distinct CDR3 sequences; 15% to 20% of them were singletons. The ten biggest clones cover roughly 27% of the sample.

In the paper's terms, the time point label means: persistent/refractory GD, antithyroid drugs over 5 years with positive TRAb. RNA was extracted from PBMCs in TRIzol for both TCR sequencing and RNA sequencing. The diagnosis of Graves' disease followed American Thyroid Association guidelines. The patients came from an endocrinology department in Xi'an, China. From each patient, around 9 milliliters of peripheral blood was collected into an EDTA anticoagulant tube. Ficoll Paque Plus density gradient separation was used to isolate PBMCs, and no further T cell sorting was performed. RNA quality was checked with an Agilent 2100 Bioanalyzer and agarose gel, and concentration with a NanoDrop 2000.

Rearrangement joined TRBV18 to TRBJ2-7; the best D guess is TRBD2, with 6 bases matching. This TCR derives from a female donor with Graves disease. Specimen: peripheral blood mononuclear cells (PBMCs), collected when the disease was refractory, from a patient treated with antithyroid drugs. The DNA sequence is TGTGCCAGCTCACCACCGGAGGGGAGCGAGCAGTACTTC. Translation gives CASSPPEGSEQYF.